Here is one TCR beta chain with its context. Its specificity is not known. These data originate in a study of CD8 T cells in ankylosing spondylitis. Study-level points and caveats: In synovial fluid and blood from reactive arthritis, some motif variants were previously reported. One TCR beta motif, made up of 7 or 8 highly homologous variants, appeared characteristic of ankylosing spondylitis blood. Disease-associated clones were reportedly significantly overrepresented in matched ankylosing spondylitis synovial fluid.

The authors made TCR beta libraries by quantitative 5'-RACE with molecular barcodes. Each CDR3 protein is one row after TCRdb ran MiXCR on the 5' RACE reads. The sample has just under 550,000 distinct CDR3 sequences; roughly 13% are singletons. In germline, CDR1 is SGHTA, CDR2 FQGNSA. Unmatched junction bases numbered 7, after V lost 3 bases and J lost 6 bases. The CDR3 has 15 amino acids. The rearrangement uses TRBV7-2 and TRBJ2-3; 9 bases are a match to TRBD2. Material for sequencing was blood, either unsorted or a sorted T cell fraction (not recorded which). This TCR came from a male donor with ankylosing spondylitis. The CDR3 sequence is CASSFSSGSSDTQYF. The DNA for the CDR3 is TGTGCCAGCAGCTTCAGTAGCGGGAGTTCCGATACGCAGTATTTT.